In its sample, the clone carrying this TCR beta chain was seen many times. These data originate in a study of read filtering for tumor transcriptome and immune sequencing. This library used roughly 400 ng RNA and molecular barcoded adaptors spanning alpha/delta and beta/gamma chains. TCRdb passed the reads through MiXCR, listing each CDR3 protein once. This repertoire shows 20,000 to 25,000 distinct CDR3 sequences, about an eighth found once; its top ten account for less than 70%. Material for sequencing was a population of CD138-negative cells sorted from bone marrow. This TCR was sampled from a donor at least 40 years old with multiple myeloma.

The CDR3: CASSLGPGTEAFF. Here the CDR3 DNA reads TGCGCCAGCAGCTTGGGACCAGGGACTGAAGCTTTCTTT. The chain combines TRBV5-1 with TRBJ1-1, with D possibly matching TRBD1 (5 bases). This CDR3 is built from 13 residues. V was trimmed by 0 bases and J by 5 bases, leaving 8 bases between them. Germline assignment: CDR1 SGHRS and CDR2 YFSETQ. Supplemented by reference TRBV5-1 and TRBJ1-1, the full variable domain reads KAGVTQTPRYLIKTRGQQVTLSCSPISGHRSVSWYQQTPGQGLQFLFEYFSETQRNKGNFPGRFSGRQFSNSRSEMNVSTLELGDSALYLCASSLGPGTEAFFGQGTRLTVV.